This paragraph reports one T cell receptor beta chain. Its antigen is as yet unknown. This sample is part of a study of cytomegalovirus exposure and HLA in healthy donors. Overall study context: From HLA-typed donors, an early data release held roughly 80 million unique TCRs. Of fewer than 450 genotyped donors, roughly 86% clustered with self-reported Caucasian donors. Study conclusions and caveats: Overall, approximately 150 TCR beta chains were annotated as cytomegalovirus-associated. Donors were assumed by presence/absence analyses to have roughly uniform sequencing depth.

CDR1 is SGHDT, CDR2 YYEEEE, per germline. The CDR3 extends over 14 amino acids. V lost 1 base and J lost 4, with 11 bases in between. Primers included in the PCR were 60 Vbeta and 13 Jbeta primers. Using immunoSEQ multiplex PCR, the repertoire was profiled, and TCRdb retains in-frame clones only, with some absent. The table has 93,000 or so clones, around 80% seen once. Sample: PBMCs. This clonotype originated in a woman between 18 and 29 years old in good health and CMV-seropositive. This chain joins TRBV5-6 and TRBJ1-1, with D perhaps matching TRBD1 (6 bases). CDR3 loop: CASSLRQGSTEAFF. In DNA form, the CDR3 reads TGTGCCAGCAGCTTGCGGCAGGGGAGCACTGAAGCTTTCTTT. The full variable domain, its missing parts supplied by reference TRBV5-6 and TRBJ1-1, is DAGVTQSPTHLIKTRGQQVTLRCSPKSGHDTVSWYQQALGQGPQFIFQYYEEEERQRGNFPDRFSGHQFPNYSSELNVNALLLGDSALYLCASSLRQGSTEAFFGQGTRLTVV.